Ten or more counts support the clone carrying this T cell receptor beta chain. This sample is part of a study of T cells in Graves' hyperthyroidism and ophthalmopathy. TCR beta CDR3 regions were amplified from RNA. Initially, a first-round RT-PCR of the TCR CDR3 employed the HTBI primer set. TCRdb fed the multiplex PCR reads into MiXCR, producing one record per CDR3 protein. The sample shows hundreds of thousands of distinct CDR3 sequences, about a fifth of them seen only once. This CDR3 has 17 amino acids. Trimming cost V 9 bases and J 0 bases; bases outside gene matches: 14. Germline V gene data show CDR1 as MDHEN and CDR2 as SYDVKM.

This TCR derives from a man aged 30 to 39 with Graves' ophthalmopathy. Input material: blood. The V call is TRBV28, the J call TRBJ1-2; TRBD1 matches 9 bases. The CDR3: CASIAGDRTGANYGYTF. Here the CDR3 DNA reads TGTGCCAGTATAGCAGGCGATAGGACAGGGGCTAACTATGGCTACACCTTC.